The sequence of this T cell receptor beta chain was determined in a study of shared clonotypes between healthy human individuals. Turning to the study itself: Each donor's CD8 memory used one plate, CD8 naive two, each CD4 subset three.

General study results and limits: It was observed that roughly 4.8% of naive CD4 clonotypes were shared across a handful of donors. The study found lower generation probabilities in non-shared clonotypes than in those shared by all four donors.

A remark on this clone: Its antigen is not known.

The V segment lost 3 bases and the J segment 4 bases; nucleotides outside the gene matches: 4. CDR3 length: 14 amino acids. Germline values: CDR1 SNHLY, CDR2 FYNNEI. Sequencing was at deep level. Libraries were prepared by immunoSEQ multiplex PCR; TCRdb keeps only in-frame clonotypes and omits some of them. The data show roughly 2,500,000 clones, under 95% seen once. The genes are TRBV2 and TRBJ1-2, with 8 bases aligning to TRBD1. Sequenced material: naive CD4+ T cells from PBMCs. Subset reported: CD45RA+ positively selected. This receptor was obtained from a man aged 18 to 30 in good health. Some clones in this sample may be carry-over from other donors' samples. This chain's CDR3 is CASSDQGAIYGYTF. The DNA of the CDR3 is TGTGCCAGCAGTGATCAGGGGGCAATCTATGGCTACACCTTC.